This T cell receptor (beta chain) was sequenced in a study of CD8 T cells in ankylosing spondylitis. Study observations and caveats: It was reported that disease-linked clones were significantly enriched in matched ankylosing spondylitis synovial fluid.

Of note for this clonotype: Its antigen is still unknown.

Germline V gene sequence: CDR1 MDHEN, CDR2 SYDVKM. Trimming stripped 6 bases from V and 5 bases from J, with 10 bases between. The CDR3 has 12 residues. Quantitative 5'-RACE was performed with molecular barcodes, and it yielded the TCR beta libraries. TCRdb re-derived calls from the 5' RACE reads in MiXCR, one entry per CDR3 protein. The table includes over 25,000 distinct CDR3 sequences, approximately 14% detected once. The chain carries TRBV28 and TRBJ2-5, with D perhaps given as TRBD1 or TRBD2 (6 bases each). The material sequenced was blood. This sequence originates from a male donor with ankylosing spondylitis or in good health (not recorded which). In nucleotides, the CDR3 is TGTGCCAGCAGCCGGGGGCTGGAGACCCAGTACTTC. Translation gives CASSRGLETQYF.